This TCR beta chain was profiled in a study of cytomegalovirus exposure and HLA in healthy donors. Findings and caveats of the study: Looking again later, the authors saw that most CMV-associated TCR beta chains seemed HLA-restricted. Indistinguishability led to the exclusion of some V segments, TRBV6-2 and TRBV6-3 included.

PCR employed 60 Vbeta and 13 Jbeta primers. Sequencing was performed with immunoSEQ multiplex PCR; in TCRdb, only in-frame clones are kept and a portion is missing. The sample lists about 170,000 clones; around 82% were seen once. Donors showed nominal health when sampled, although they likely had unrecorded immune exposures. Points on this clone: What it recognizes is unknown.

The CDR3 consists of 17 residues. The germline V gene encodes CDR1 SGDLS and CDR2 YYNGEE. Unmatched junction bases numbered 6, after V lost 2 bases and J lost 5 bases. This chain links TRBV9 with TRBJ2-5; 16 bases match TRBD2. Sequencing was performed on PBMCs. This clonotype was sampled from a male donor in good health and CMV-seronegative. The CDR3 sequence is CASSVGTSGGAGETQYF. For the CDR3, the DNA is TGTGCCAGCAGCGTGGGGACTAGCGGGGGGGCCGGGGAGACCCAGTACTTC. Full variable domain (outside the CDR3, taken from reference TRBV9 and TRBJ2-5): DSGVTQTPKHLITATGQRVTLRCSPRSGDLSVYWYQQSLDQGLQFLIQYYNGEERAKGNILERFSAQQFPDLHSELNLSSLELGDSALYFCASSVGTSGGAGETQYFGPGTRLLVL.